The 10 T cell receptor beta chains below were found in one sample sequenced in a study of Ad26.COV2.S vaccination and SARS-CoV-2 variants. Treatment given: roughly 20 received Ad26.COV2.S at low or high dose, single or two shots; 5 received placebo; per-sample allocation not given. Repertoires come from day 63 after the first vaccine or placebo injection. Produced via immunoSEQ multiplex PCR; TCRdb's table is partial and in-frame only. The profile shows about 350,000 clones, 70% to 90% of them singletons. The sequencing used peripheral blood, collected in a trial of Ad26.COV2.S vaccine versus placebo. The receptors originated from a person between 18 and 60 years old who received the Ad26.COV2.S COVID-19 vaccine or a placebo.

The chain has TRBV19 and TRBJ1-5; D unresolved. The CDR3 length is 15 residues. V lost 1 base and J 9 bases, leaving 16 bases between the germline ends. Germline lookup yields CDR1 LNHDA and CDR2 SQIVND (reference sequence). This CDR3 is CASSIGPWESGPQHF. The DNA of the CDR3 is TGTGCCAGTAGTATAGGCCCTTGGGAATCAGGGCCCCAGCATTTT.

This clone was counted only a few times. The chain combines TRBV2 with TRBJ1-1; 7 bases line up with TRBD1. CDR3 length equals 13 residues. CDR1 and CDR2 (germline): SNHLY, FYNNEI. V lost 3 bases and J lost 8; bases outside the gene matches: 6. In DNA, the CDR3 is TGTGCCAGCAGTGAGGCGACAGGGTCGGAAGCTTTCTTT. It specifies CASSEATGSEAFF.

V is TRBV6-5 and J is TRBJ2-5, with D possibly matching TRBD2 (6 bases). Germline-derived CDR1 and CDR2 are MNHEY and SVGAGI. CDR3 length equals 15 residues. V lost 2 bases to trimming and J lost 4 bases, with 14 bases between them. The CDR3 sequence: CASSYGGAGRETQYF. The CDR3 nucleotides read TGTGCCAGCAGTTACGGCGGGGCAGGGCGAGAGACCCAGTACTTC.

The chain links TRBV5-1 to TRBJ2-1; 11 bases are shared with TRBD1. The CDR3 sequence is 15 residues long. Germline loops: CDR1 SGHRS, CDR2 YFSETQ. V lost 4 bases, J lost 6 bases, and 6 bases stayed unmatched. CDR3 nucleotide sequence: TGCGCCAGCAGCGCTGGGGGACAGGGGGGCAATGAGCAGTTCTTC. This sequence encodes CASSAGGQGGNEQFF.

CDR3 loop: CASSLAVSSTYNSPLHF. CDR3 bases: TGTGCCAGCAGCTTGGCGGTCAGTTCAACCTATAATTCACCCCTCCACTTT. This chain uses TRBV5-5 with TRBJ1-6; D call uncertain. CDR1 SGHKS and CDR2 YYEKEE come from the germline V gene (reference sequence). The CDR3 consists of 17 residues. V lost 0 bases, J lost 2 bases, and 12 bases lay in between.

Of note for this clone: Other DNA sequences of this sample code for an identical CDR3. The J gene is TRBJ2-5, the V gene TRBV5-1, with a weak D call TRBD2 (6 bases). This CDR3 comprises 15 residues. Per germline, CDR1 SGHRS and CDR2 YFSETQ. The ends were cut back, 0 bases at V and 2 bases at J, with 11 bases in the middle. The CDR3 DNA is TGCGCCAGCAGCTTGGGCCTAGCGCTACAAGAGACCCAGTACTTC. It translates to CASSLGLALQETQYF.

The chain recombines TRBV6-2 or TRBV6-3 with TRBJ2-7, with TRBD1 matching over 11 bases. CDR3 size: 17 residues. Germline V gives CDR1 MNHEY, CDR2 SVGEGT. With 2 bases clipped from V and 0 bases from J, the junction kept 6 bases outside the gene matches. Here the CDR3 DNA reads TGTGCCAGCAGTTACGGCCCGGGACAGGGGGTCTCCTACGAGCAGTACTTC. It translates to CASSYGPGQGVSYEQYF.

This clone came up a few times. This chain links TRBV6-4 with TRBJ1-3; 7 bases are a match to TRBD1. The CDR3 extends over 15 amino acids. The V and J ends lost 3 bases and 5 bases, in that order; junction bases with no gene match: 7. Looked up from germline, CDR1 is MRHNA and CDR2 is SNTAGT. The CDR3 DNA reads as TGTGCCAGCAGTGAACCCCCGGGACAGAGAAACACCATATATTTT. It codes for CASSEPPGQRNTIYF.

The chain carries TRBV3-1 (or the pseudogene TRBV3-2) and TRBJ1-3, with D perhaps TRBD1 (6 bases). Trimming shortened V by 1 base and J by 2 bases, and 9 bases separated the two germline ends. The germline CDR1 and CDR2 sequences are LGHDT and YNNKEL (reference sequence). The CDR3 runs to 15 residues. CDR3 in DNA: TGTGCCAGCAGCCAAGCAGGGGATACTGGAAACACCATATATTTT. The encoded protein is CASSQAGDTGNTIYF.

CDR3 DNA sequence: TGTGCCAGCAGATTGGACCAGAACACCGGGGAGCTGTTTTTT. The encoded protein is CASRLDQNTGELFF. This rearrangement joins TRBV7-9 to TRBJ2-2; D gene ambiguous. The CDR3 spans 14 residues. Germline lookup yields CDR1 SEHNR and CDR2 FQNEAQ (reference sequence). V dropped 6 bases and J dropped 1 base, with 9 bases sitting between them.